Listed below are T cell receptor beta chains from one sample, sequenced in a study of siplizumab effects on memory and regulatory T cells. Data came from immunoSEQ multiplex PCR; TCRdb stores just in-frame clones and leaves some out. In the table there are some 88,000 clones, 80% to 90% of which are singletons. Sequencing was carried out using CD4+ T cells sorted from blood. These receptors all stem from a human donor in good health. Each CDR3 is given with its conserved first and last residue. Each record gives: V gene, clone size, J gene, D gene, CDR3 DNA, CDR3 protein. D genes are given only for firm matches. Rows give clone size only sometimes, using once, few, many, or a class for an expanded clone.

V: TRBV7-6
size: few
J: TRBJ2-3
D: -
DNA: TGTGCCAGCAGCTTAGGCCTGGCGCAGTATTTT
CDR3: CASSLGLAQYF

V: TRBV7-2
size: -
J: TRBJ2-7
D: TRBD2
DNA: TGTGCCAGCAGCTTTAGCGGGAGTGGCTACGAGCAGTACTTC
CDR3: CASSFSGSGYEQYF

V: TRBV19
size: -
J: TRBJ2-3
D: TRBD1
DNA: TGTGCCAGTAGCCCACCGGGACAGGGGCTAGGTACGCAGTATTTT
CDR3: CASSPPGQGLGTQYF

V: TRBV29-1
size: -
J: TRBJ1-1
D: -
DNA: TGCAGCGGAGGGAATGGTGGGGTGGGTACTGAAGCTTTCTTT
CDR3: CSGGNGGVGTEAFF

V: TRBV6-4
size: once
J: TRBJ2-1
D: TRBD2
DNA: TGTGCCAGCAGTGAAAGCGGGAGGGCCGGGGAGCAGTTCTTC
CDR3: CASSESGRAGEQFF

V: TRBV5-1
size: -
J: TRBJ2-7
D: TRBD2
DNA: TGCGCCAGCAGCCCGGCGGGGCTAGCGGGAGTGCTGGGCGAGCAGTACTTC
CDR3: CASSPAGLAGVLGEQYF

V: TRBV5-4
size: -
J: TRBJ2-1
D: -
DNA: TGTGCCAGCAGCCGAGACTACTCGCGCTCCTACAATGAGCAGTTCTTC
CDR3: CASSRDYSRSYNEQFF

V: TRBV23-1
size: -
J: TRBJ1-2
D: -
DNA: TGCGCCAGCCCATTGGGGGATTCGGACGGTCCCGGATGCTACACCTTC
CDR3: CASPLGDSDGPGCYTF

V: TRBV5-4
size: -
J: TRBJ2-3
D: TRBD1
DNA: TGTGCCAGCAGCGTAACAGGGGGTTTTGCAGATACGCAGTATTTT
CDR3: CASSVTGGFADTQYF

V: TRBV6-6
size: -
J: TRBJ2-7
D: -
DNA: TGTGCCAGCAGTCCCCAGGGCATCTACGAGCAGTACTTC
CDR3: CASSPQGIYEQYF

V: TRBV9
size: -
J: TRBJ1-6
D: -
DNA: TGTGCCAGCAGCGTATCAAGGGATTCACCCCTCCACTTT
CDR3: CASSVSRDSPLHF

V: TRBV15
size: -
J: TRBJ2-7
D: TRBD2
DNA: TGTGCCACCAGCAGGGGACTAGCGGGACCCTACGAGCAGTACTTC
CDR3: CATSRGLAGPYEQYF

V: TRBV11-3
size: -
J: TRBJ2-3
D: TRBD2
DNA: TGTGCCAGCAGCTTCAGCAGCGGGAGCATAACAGATACGCAGTATTTT
CDR3: CASSFSSGSITDTQYF

V: TRBV11-3
size: -
J: TRBJ2-1
D: -
DNA: TGTGCCAGCAGCTTAAGTGGGGAGTACAATGAGCAGTTCTTC
CDR3: CASSLSGEYNEQFF

V: TRBV7-9
size: -
J: TRBJ2-5
D: TRBD1
DNA: TGTGCCAGCAGCACCAGACAGGGGTCGACCCAGTACTTC
CDR3: CASSTRQGSTQYF

V: TRBV28
size: once
J: TRBJ2-7
D: -
DNA: TGTGCCAGCCAACGTACACGCGAGCAGTACTTC
CDR3: CASQRTREQYF

V: TRBV30
size: -
J: TRBJ1-3
D: -
DNA: TGTGCCTGGTCCCGGGGTTTGACTAATGGAAACACCATATATTTT
CDR3: CAWSRGLTNGNTIYF

V: TRBV6-5
size: -
J: TRBJ2-3
D: TRBD1
DNA: TGTGCCAGCAGTCGATCAGGGGGCTTCACAGATACGCAGTATTTT
CDR3: CASSRSGGFTDTQYF

V: TRBV14
size: -
J: TRBJ2-7
D: TRBD2
DNA: TGTGCCAGCAGCCAAGCCCTTCTTTCCGGGAGGGCATCCTACGAGCAGTACTTC
CDR3: CASSQALLSGRASYEQYF

V: TRBV5-4
size: -
J: TRBJ2-3
D: -
DNA: TGTGCCAGCAGCTACCAGGGAGCCGATACGCAGTATTTT
CDR3: CASSYQGADTQYF

V: TRBV18
size: -
J: TRBJ1-1
D: -
DNA: TGTGCCAGCTCACCACCTTCCCGGAGGAACACTGAAGCTTTCTTT
CDR3: CASSPPSRRNTEAFF

V: TRBV19
size: -
J: TRBJ2-5
D: -
DNA: TGTGCCAGTAGTATGGGGCAAGAGACCCAGTACTTC
CDR3: CASSMGQETQYF

V: TRBV6-1
size: -
J: TRBJ1-1
D: -
DNA: TGTGCCAGCAGTCCCCAGATGAACACTGAAGCTTTCTTT
CDR3: CASSPQMNTEAFF

V: TRBV27
size: -
J: TRBJ1-3
D: TRBD1
DNA: TGTGCCAGCAGTCCTATCAGGGGGCGAGGGAACACCATATATTTT
CDR3: CASSPIRGRGNTIYF

V: TRBV4-1
size: -
J: TRBJ1-2
D: TRBD1
DNA: TGCGCCAGCAGCCAAGCTGGACAGGGGGCGTATGGCTACACCTTC
CDR3: CASSQAGQGAYGYTF

V: TRBV4-2
size: -
J: TRBJ2-4
D: -
DNA: TGTGCCAGCAGCCAAGGGGCACTTCTAGCCAAAAACATTCAGTACTTC
CDR3: CASSQGALLAKNIQYF

V: TRBV5-1
size: once
J: TRBJ1-2
D: -
DNA: TGCGCCAGCAGCTTGGCCGGCGCCTCGGCTGGATCCTATGGCTACACCTTC
CDR3: CASSLAGASAGSYGYTF

V: TRBV18
size: few
J: TRBJ1-1
D: TRBD1
DNA: TGTGCCAGCTCCTACAGGGGCACTGAAGCTTTCTTT
CDR3: CASSYRGTEAFF

V: TRBV7-2
size: few
J: TRBJ1-5
D: -
DNA: TGTGCCAGCAGCAAAGGGGTCAATCAGCCCCAGCATTTT
CDR3: CASSKGVNQPQHF

V: TRBV18
size: -
J: TRBJ2-6
D: -
DNA: TGTGCCAGCTCACCACGTGGGGAGGCCAACGTCCTGACTTTC
CDR3: CASSPRGEANVLTF

V: TRBV5-4
size: -
J: TRBJ2-3
D: -
DNA: TGTGCCAGCAGCTCCCAGTGGGCAGATACGCAGTATTTT
CDR3: CASSSQWADTQYF

V: TRBV21-1
size: -
J: TRBJ1-1
D: -
DNA: TGTGCCAGCCCCCAACGGGTTATGGACACTGAAGCTTTCTTT
CDR3: CASPQRVMDTEAFF

V: TRBV28
size: -
J: TRBJ2-7
D: TRBD1
DNA: TGTGCCAGCAGTGCCAAACAGGGGACGCCTTTTGACGAGCAGTACTTC
CDR3: CASSAKQGTPFDEQYF

V: TRBV6-1
size: -
J: TRBJ2-7
D: TRBD1
DNA: TGTGCCAGCAGTGAGGGACAGCTAATCACCTACGAGCAGTACTTC
CDR3: CASSEGQLITYEQYF

V: TRBV7-3
size: -
J: TRBJ2-2
D: TRBD2
DNA: TGTGCCAGCAGCTTAGTTCCGCATAGCGGGAGAGGCACCGGGGAGCTGTTTTTT
CDR3: CASSLVPHSGRGTGELFF

V: TRBV18
size: -
J: TRBJ2-5
D: TRBD1
DNA: TGTGCCAGCTCACTGGACAGGGGCCAGGGGACCCAGTACTTC
CDR3: CASSLDRGQGTQYF

V: TRBV4-1
size: -
J: TRBJ2-7
D: -
DNA: TGCGCCAGCAGCTCTGGGCTAATAGGGCGGGACTACGAGCAGTACTTC
CDR3: CASSSGLIGRDYEQYF

V: TRBV10-3
size: -
J: TRBJ2-5
D: TRBD1
DNA: TGTGCCATCAAGGGACAGGGAGGGGAGACCCAGTACTTC
CDR3: CAIKGQGGETQYF

V: TRBV28
size: -
J: TRBJ1-1
D: TRBD1
DNA: TGTGCCAGCAGTTTATGGACAGGGGGATCGGGCACTGAAGCTTTCTTT
CDR3: CASSLWTGGSGTEAFF

V: TRBV30
size: -
J: TRBJ1-1
D: TRBD1
DNA: TGTGCCTGGAGAGGGGGCAGGGCAAGGCCTGAAGCTTTCTTT
CDR3: CAWRGGRARPEAFF

V: TRBV6-6
size: once
J: TRBJ2-1
D: -
DNA: TGTGCCAGCACGACTATGTTCTCCTACAATGAGCAGTTCTTC
CDR3: CASTTMFSYNEQFF

V: TRBV7-9
size: -
J: TRBJ2-3
D: TRBD2
DNA: TGTGCCAGCAGGCCCGGACTAGCGGGAGCAGATACGCAGTATTTT
CDR3: CASRPGLAGADTQYF

V: TRBV7-9
size: -
J: TRBJ1-2
D: -
DNA: TGTGCCAGCAGCTCGACAGAGAACTATGGCTACACCTTC
CDR3: CASSSTENYGYTF

V: TRBV28
size: -
J: TRBJ2-5
D: TRBD1
DNA: TGTGCCAGCTTCGGGCAGGGGGAAGGAGAGACCCAGTACTTC
CDR3: CASFGQGEGETQYF

V: TRBV28
size: -
J: TRBJ1-4
D: TRBD1
DNA: TGTGCCAGCAGTCCACAGGGGTGGGATGAAAAACTGTTTTTT
CDR3: CASSPQGWDEKLFF

V: TRBV7-9
size: few
J: TRBJ1-3
D: -
DNA: TGTGCCAGCAGCTTAATAGGAAACACCATATATTTT
CDR3: CASSLIGNTIYF

V: TRBV29-1
size: -
J: TRBJ2-7
D: -
DNA: TGCAGCGTTGAGCTAGGGGCCTACGAGCAGTACTTC
CDR3: CSVELGAYEQYF

V: TRBV2
size: once
J: TRBJ1-5
D: TRBD1
DNA: TGTGCCAGCACGGGACAGGGGAGCAATCAGCCCCAGCATTTT
CDR3: CASTGQGSNQPQHF

V: TRBV30
size: -
J: TRBJ2-7
D: TRBD2
DNA: TGTGCCTGGGCCACTTTCTCTAGCGGGAGGCCGCCTTCCCACGAGCAGTACTTC
CDR3: CAWATFSSGRPPSHEQYF

V: TRBV30
size: medium-sized
J: TRBJ1-2
D: -
DNA: TGTGCCTGGAGTGCCCTTGGGCAGAACTATGGCTACACCTTC
CDR3: CAWSALGQNYGYTF

V: TRBV7-9
size: -
J: TRBJ1-2
D: -
DNA: TGTGCCAGCAGCACGGTTCTGGTTCAGGGTAGCTATGGCTACACCTTC
CDR3: CASSTVLVQGSYGYTF

V: TRBV7-2
size: -
J: TRBJ2-5
D: TRBD2
DNA: TGTGCCAGCAGCACCCGGACTAGCGGGAATCTGGAGACCCAGTACTTC
CDR3: CASSTRTSGNLETQYF

V: TRBV27
size: -
J: TRBJ2-7
D: -
DNA: TGTGCCAGCACCCTACTTAACCTCGAGTCCTACGAGCAGTACTTC
CDR3: CASTLLNLESYEQYF

V: TRBV5-5
size: -
J: TRBJ1-1
D: TRBD1
DNA: TGTGCCAGCAGCGCCCCGACAGGGATTACTGAAGCTTTCTTT
CDR3: CASSAPTGITEAFF

V: TRBV6-5
size: -
J: TRBJ1-5
D: -
DNA: TGTGCCAGCAGGCAAGGAGGGTTGAATCAGCCCCAGCATTTT
CDR3: CASRQGGLNQPQHF